These 15 T cell receptor beta chains originate from one sample sequenced in a study of blood T cell repertoires in COVID-19. Generated by immunoSEQ multiplex PCR, the TCRdb table keeps only in-frame clones and is missing some. The table has about 250,000 clones, around 84% seen once. Material: PBMCs or T cells enriched from blood (not recorded which). The receptors shown here come from a man aged 18 to 35 who had recovered from COVID-19.

The chain uses TRBV2 and TRBJ1-2; D is perhaps TRBD1 (5 bases). Trimming took 4 bases from V and 8 from J, leaving 17 bases between them. Per germline, CDR1 SNHLY and CDR2 FYNNEI. The CDR3 length is 14 residues. The CDR3 nucleotides are TGTGCCAGCAGTGGCCCCGGGGGGGGGAGCGGCTACACCTTC. Encoded protein: CASSGPGGGSGYTF.

J is TRBJ2-2 and V is TRBV15, with unresolved D. V dropped 6 bases and J dropped 6 bases, with 11 bases sitting between them. Germline values: CDR1 LNHNV, CDR2 YYDKDF (reference sequence). The CDR3 spans 13 residues. CDR3 sequence: CATSHLFSGELFF. The CDR3 DNA reads as TGTGCCACCAGTCATTTGTTTTCCGGGGAGCTGTTTTTT.

This sequence joins TRBV7-2 and TRBJ1-1; D is perhaps TRBD1 (5 bases). V was trimmed by 2 bases and J by 1 base, leaving 14 bases between them. The CDR3 loop spans 16 amino acids. From germline, CDR1 is SGHTA and CDR2 FQGNSA. The CDR3: CASSLSQGFGNTEAFF. The CDR3 DNA reads TGTGCCAGCAGCTTAAGCCAGGGATTTGGGAACACTGAAGCTTTCTTT.

This clone has just one count. Other DNA sequences in the same sample also yield this CDR3. J is TRBJ1-2 and V is TRBV7-9, with TRBD1 as a possible D gene (5 bases). The V end was cut by 4 bases, the J end by 1 base, with 7 bases between. The CDR3 loop spans 13 amino acids. Per the germline V gene, CDR1 is SEHNR and CDR2 is FQNEAQ (reference sequence). The CDR3 sequence: CASSSGLNYGYTF. In DNA, the CDR3 is TGTGCCAGCAGCTCGGGACTTAACTATGGCTACACCTTC.

The gene calls are TRBV7-8 and TRBJ2-1; D remains ambiguous. CDR3 size: 16 residues. The V end was cut by 7 bases, the J end by 3 bases, with 19 bases between. CDR1 is SGHVS and CDR2 is FQNEAQ in the germline V gene. CDR3 sequence reads: CASTKGSPRIYNEQFF. CDR3 DNA sequence: TGTGCCAGCACTAAAGGATCACCTAGGATCTACAATGAGCAGTTCTTC.

The CDR3 bases are TGTGCCACCAGCAGAGATTCGAACAGGGAGAATGGCTACACCTTC. Its translation: CATSRDSNRENGYTF. This rearrangement joins TRBV15 to TRBJ1-2, with D perhaps TRBD1 (6 bases). The ends were cut back, 0 bases at V and 6 bases at J, with 14 bases in the middle. Germline CDR1 is LNHNV and CDR2 is YYDKDF (reference sequence). The CDR3 runs to 15 residues.

In the case of this clone: Other DNA sequences in the sample encode the same CDR3. The chain uses TRBV12-3 or TRBV12-4 and TRBJ1-1; a possible D gene is TRBD1 (6 bases). V dropped 6 bases and J dropped 1 base, with 9 bases sitting between them. This CDR3 is 13 amino acids long. CDR3 sequence reads: CASSRTANTEAFF. The DNA of the CDR3 is TGTGCCAGCAGCCGGACAGCGAACACTGAAGCTTTCTTT.

This clone was seen just once. This chain uses TRBV11-2 with TRBJ2-3; no clear D. CDR1 and CDR2 (germline): SGHAT, FQNNGV. This CDR3 is built from 12 residues. V gave up 8 bases and J gave up 0 bases, with 6 bases separating them. CDR3 residues: CASGVSTDTQYF. The CDR3 DNA sequence: TGTGCCAGCGGAGTAAGCACAGATACGCAGTATTTT.

The chain couples TRBV5-1 to TRBJ2-5; 13 bases match TRBD2. CDR3 length: 17 residues. Germline V gene lookup returns CDR1 SGHRS and CDR2 YFSETQ. The V and J ends lost 0 bases and 2 bases, in that order; junction bases with no gene match: 4. The CDR3 nucleotides are TGCGCCAGCAGCTTGGGACTAGCGGGGGGCGTACAAGAGACCCAGTACTTC. This translates into CASSLGLAGGVQETQYF.

The V and J genes are TRBV30 and TRBJ2-3; 8 positions agree with TRBD1. J gave up 10 bases and V 2 bases, and 11 bases lay outside the gene matches. The CDR3 spans 14 residues. Germline CDR1 is GTSNPN and CDR2 is SVGIG (reference sequence). CDR3 in DNA: TGTGCCTGGAGTCCTAAACGGGACAGGAGGGCGCAGTATTTT. Its translation is CAWSPKRDRRAQYF. Full variable domain (outside the CDR3, taken from reference TRBV30 and TRBJ2-3): SQTIHQWPATLVQPVGSPLSLECTVEGTSNPNLYWYRQAAGRGLQLLFYSVGIGQISSEVPQNLSASRPQDRQFILSSKKLLLSDSGFYLCAWSPKRDRRAQYFGPGTRLTVL.

With respect to this clone: Other DNA sequences in this sample translate to the same CDR3. J is TRBJ2-7 and V is TRBV27, with D perhaps matching TRBD1 (5 bases). This CDR3 has 13 residues. The V end lost 2 bases, the J end lost 4 bases, and 9 bases lay between the germline ends. Germline assignment: CDR1 MNHEY and CDR2 SMNVEV (reference sequence). In DNA form, the CDR3 reads TGTGCCAGCAGTTTAAGGGGCTCTTACGAGCAGTACTTC. Amino acid sequence: CASSLRGSYEQYF.

The J gene is TRBJ1-6, the V gene TRBV10-3; no clear D. The CDR3 contains 14 residues. Germline V CDR1 and CDR2: ENHRY, SYGVKD. Trimming removed 4 bases from V and 8 bases from J, with 12 bases in between. The CDR3 coding sequence is TGTGCCATCAGTGGTTGGCTTCGGGATTCACCCCTCCACTTT. It translates to CAISGWLRDSPLHF.

The chain employs TRBV11-2 and TRBJ1-2; 7 bases agree with TRBD1. Looked up from germline, CDR1 is SGHAT and CDR2 is FQNNGV. V was clipped by 1 base and J by 7 bases; unmatched bases: 9. This CDR3 comprises 15 residues. The CDR3 spells CASSLVGTALPGYTF. The CDR3 DNA follows: TGTGCCAGCAGCTTAGTTGGGACAGCCCTACCTGGCTACACCTTC. The full variable domain, in which reference TRBV11-2 and TRBJ1-2 provide the parts outside the CDR3, is EAGVAQSPRYKIIEKRQSVAFWCNPISGHATLYWYQQILGQGPKLLIQFQNNGVVDDSQLPKDRFSAERLKGVDSTLKIQPAKLEDSAVYLCASSLVGTALPGYTFGSGTRLTVV.

The rearrangement joins TRBV4-2 to TRBJ2-7, with D possibly being TRBD1 (5 bases). The germline V gene encodes CDR1 LGHNA and CDR2 YNFKEQ. The CDR3 covers 13 residues. V lost 3 bases to trimming and J lost 5 bases, with 11 bases between them. The CDR3 nucleotides read TGTGCCAGCAGCCAGAACACAGGTAACGAGCAGTACTTC. Protein: CASSQNTGNEQYF.

The genes are TRBV7-8 and TRBJ2-3; 12 bases agree with TRBD2. Germline V CDR1 and CDR2: SGHVS, FQNEAQ. With 5 bases clipped from V and 4 bases from J, the junction kept 7 bases outside the gene matches. The CDR3 contains 16 residues. The CDR3 sequence: CASSPVSSGRADTQYF. The CDR3 DNA sequence: TGTGCCAGCAGCCCCGTGTCTAGCGGGAGGGCAGATACGCAGTATTTT.